Shown below are 9 T cell receptor beta chains from a single sample sequenced in a study of shared clonotypes between healthy human individuals. Data came from immunoSEQ multiplex PCR; TCRdb stores just in-frame clones and leaves some out. The sample lists millions of clones; about 92% were seen once. The specimen sequenced was naive CD4+ T cells from PBMCs. Sample subset: CD45RA+ positively selected. The receptors derive from a young man in good health. Some clones in this sample may be carry-over from other donors' samples.

This clone was observed a single time. This chain joins TRBV27 and TRBJ2-5; 9 bases line up with TRBD1. J gave up 6 bases and V 2 bases, and 7 bases lay outside the gene matches. CDR1 and CDR2 from the germline V gene are MNHEY and SMNVEV (reference sequence). The CDR3 is 15 residues long. The CDR3 reads CASSLDGTGLKTQYF. As DNA, the CDR3 is TGTGCCAGCAGTTTAGACGGGACAGGGCTGAAGACCCAGTACTTC.

V usage is TRBV29-1 and J usage is TRBJ2-7; perhaps D is TRBD1 or TRBD2 (6 bases each). This CDR3 region has 10 residues. Germline-derived CDR1 and CDR2 are SQVTM and ANQGSEA. Trimming pared 7 bases from V and 5 bases from J, leaving 9 bases between. The CDR3 nucleotides are TGCAGCGCCGGGGGCGACGAGCAGTACTTC. It yields the protein CSAGGDEQYF.

The chain couples TRBV14 to TRBJ1-1, with D perhaps TRBD1 (5 bases). The CDR3 contains 14 residues. V was trimmed by 4 bases and J by 4 bases, leaving 13 bases between them. The germline V gene encodes CDR1 SGHDN and CDR2 FVKESK. DNA of the CDR3: TGTGCCAGCAGCCTAACTCCCCAGGGCACTGAAGCTTTCTTT. This translates into CASSLTPQGTEAFF.

The J gene is TRBJ1-4, the V gene TRBV6-1, with D hard to call. Deletions cut 5 bases from V and 6 bases from J, with 7 bases between. Per the germline V gene, CDR1 is MNHNS and CDR2 is SASEGT. This CDR3 spans 12 amino acids. CDR3 amino acids: CASSYPDEKLFF. As DNA, the CDR3 is TGTGCCAGCAGTTATCCGGATGAAAAACTGTTTTTT.

This sequence joins TRBV6-5 and TRBJ2-1, with D possibly TRBD1 on 5 matching bases. V lost 11 bases and J lost 7, with 12 bases in between. CDR3 size: 11 residues. Germline values: CDR1 MNHEY, CDR2 SVGAGI. Written as DNA, the CDR3 is TGTGCCTCGAAAAGGGGAAATGAGCAGTTCTTC. Translation: CASKRGNEQFF.

The chain is built from TRBV14 and TRBJ2-5; TRBD2 aligns across 8 bases. The ends lost 2 bases at V and 7 bases at J; junction bases unmatched: 3. There are 13 residues in the CDR3. The V gene's germline CDR1 is SGHDN and CDR2 FVKESK. This CDR3 reads CASSQQRGSTQYF. CDR3 coding DNA: TGTGCCAGCAGCCAACAGCGGGGGTCGACCCAGTACTTC.

With regard to this clone: This sample also contains other DNA sequences that code for the same CDR3. CDR3 amino acids: CASSRTGVNTEAFF. The CDR3 DNA reads as TGTGCCAGCAGCAGAACAGGGGTTAACACTGAAGCTTTCTTT. The gene calls are TRBV7-9 and TRBJ1-1; 7 positions agree with TRBD1. The CDR3 spans 14 residues. Germline V gene lookup returns CDR1 SEHNR and CDR2 FQNEAQ (reference sequence). V was clipped by 5 bases and J by 2 bases; unmatched bases: 5.

The J gene is TRBJ1-5, the V gene TRBV4-3; D not certain. The CDR3 spans 14 residues. V was trimmed by 0 bases and J by 5 bases, leaving 8 bases between them. CDR1 is LGHNA and CDR2 is YSLEER in the germline V gene. The CDR3 sequence is CASSQEGNYQPQHF. Here the CDR3 DNA reads TGCGCCAGCAGCCAAGAAGGTAACTATCAGCCCCAGCATTTT.

V gene TRBV20-1 combines with J gene TRBJ2-1; tentatively, D is TRBD2 (6 bases). The CDR3 totals 11 residues. Germline V gene data show CDR1 as DFQATT and CDR2 as SNEGSKA (reference sequence). V was pared by 2 bases and J by 14 bases, with 13 bases between. The DNA of the CDR3 is TGCAGTGCTAGAATCGGGGGAGTGGAGTTCTTC. Its protein is CSARIGGVEFF.